This TCR beta chain is drawn from a study of blood T cell repertoires in COVID-19. CDR1 and CDR2 from the germline V gene are SGHRS and YFSETQ. V lost 4 bases, J lost 0 bases, and 14 bases lay in between. The CDR3 contains 16 residues. As originally analysed: Using reference gene primer amplification, nucleated cell counts were estimated. Some clones are missing from TCRdb's copy, which holds only in-frame ones; the method was immunoSEQ multiplex PCR. D and trimming come from the DNA, and the V and J calls and clone size come from that table. Of under 200,000 clones listed, less than 85% are singletons. Participant age was 18 to 89 years, and participants resided in approximately 25 US areas.

Material: PBMCs or T cells enriched from blood (not recorded which). This clonotype was obtained from a woman aged 55-69 years with acute COVID-19. This chain joins TRBV5-1 and TRBJ2-1, with D maybe TRBD2 (6 bases). The CDR3 sequence is CASSPLAGISYNEQFF. In nucleotides, the CDR3 is TGCGCCAGCAGCCCTCTCGCGGGAATCTCCTACAATGAGCAGTTCTTC.